This T cell receptor (beta chain) originates from a study of radiotherapy plus CTLA-4 blockade in lung cancer. Overall study: Objective responses emerged in under 20% of patients, and around 31% attained disease control. Findings and caveats of the study: An expansion of tumor-derived TCR clones occurred in blood after radiotherapy plus ipilimumab.

Produced via immunoSEQ multiplex PCR; TCRdb's table is partial and in-frame only. The sample lists 40,000 to 45,000 clones; approximately 67% were seen once. CDR1 SGHTA and CDR2 FQGTGA come from the germline V gene. After removal of 5 bases from V and 2 bases from J, the junction contained 2 bases not matched to a gene. The CDR3 is made up of 13 amino acids. For this clone: Its antigen is not known.

This clonotype was obtained from a human donor with non-small cell lung cancer who had a partial response to radiotherapy plus ipilimumab. The material sequenced was peripheral blood, taken from a patient treated with radiotherapy plus ipilimumab. V is TRBV7-3 and J is TRBJ1-2; 7 bases match TRBD1. The CDR3 DNA sequence: TGTGCCAGCAGCCCGGACAGGAACTATGGCTACACCTTC. It is translated as CASSPDRNYGYTF.